This section outlines one T cell receptor (beta chain) sequence together with its context. Its cognate antigen is unknown. A few pembrolizumab responders had their TCRs sequenced. These data originate in a study of PD-1 blockade in mismatch repair-deficient tumors. Findings and limits, study-wide: Rapid post-treatment expansion, then contraction, generally preceding radiologic response, marked tumor-resident clones.

Sequenced by immunoSEQ multiplex PCR; TCRdb stores in-frame clones only, minus some. The sample holds approximately 110,000 clones, approximately 80% seen once. V gave up 4 bases and J gave up 8 bases, with 15 bases separating them. CDR1 SGHRS and CDR2 YFSETQ come from the germline V gene. This CDR3 is built from 14 residues. The receptor's source is an adult with mismatch repair-deficient cancer. V and J are TRBV5-1 and TRBJ2-2; D possibly uses TRBD1 or TRBD2 (5 bases each). Sequencing used peripheral blood, obtained roughly 13 months after starting pembrolizumab. CDR3 DNA: TGCGCCAGCAGCCTCCGGGACCCTCAGGGGGAGCTGTTTTTT. Protein sequence: CASSLRDPQGELFF.